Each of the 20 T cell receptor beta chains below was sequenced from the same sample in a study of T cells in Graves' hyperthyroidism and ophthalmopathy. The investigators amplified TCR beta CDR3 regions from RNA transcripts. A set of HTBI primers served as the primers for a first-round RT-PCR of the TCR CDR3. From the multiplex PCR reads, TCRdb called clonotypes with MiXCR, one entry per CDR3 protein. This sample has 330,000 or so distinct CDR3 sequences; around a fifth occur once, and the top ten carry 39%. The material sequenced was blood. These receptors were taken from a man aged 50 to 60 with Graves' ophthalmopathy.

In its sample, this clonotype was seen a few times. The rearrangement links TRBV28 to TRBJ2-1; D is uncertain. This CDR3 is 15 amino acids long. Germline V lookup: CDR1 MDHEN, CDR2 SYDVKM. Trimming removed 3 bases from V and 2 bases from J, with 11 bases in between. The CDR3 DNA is TGTGCCAGCAGTTTCCAACAATCCACCTACAATGAGCAGTTCTTC. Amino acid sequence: CASSFQQSTYNEQFF.

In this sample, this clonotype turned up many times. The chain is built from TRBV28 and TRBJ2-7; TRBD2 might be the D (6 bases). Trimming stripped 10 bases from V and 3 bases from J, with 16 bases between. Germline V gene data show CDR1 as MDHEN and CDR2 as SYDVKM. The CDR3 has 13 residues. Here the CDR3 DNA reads TGTGCCACCCGCCGGAATAGCGGCTACGAGCAGTACTTC. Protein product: CATRRNSGYEQYF.

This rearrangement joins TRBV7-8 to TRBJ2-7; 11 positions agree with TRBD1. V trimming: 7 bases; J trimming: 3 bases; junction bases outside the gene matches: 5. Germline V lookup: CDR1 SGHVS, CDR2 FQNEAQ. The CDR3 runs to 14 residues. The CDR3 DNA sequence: TGTGCCAGCACCCGGACAGGGGGCTTCTACGAGCAGTACTTC. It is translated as CASTRTGGFYEQYF.

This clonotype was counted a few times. This CDR3 reads CASSLGIAGAPDTQYF. CDR3 in DNA: TGCGCCAGCAGCTTGGGTATAGCGGGAGCCCCAGATACGCAGTATTTT. This chain connects TRBV5-1 to TRBJ2-3; the match to TRBD2 covers 9 bases. The CDR3 consists of 16 residues. J was trimmed by 4 bases and V by 0 bases; bases with no gene match: 6. CDR1 is SGHRS, CDR2 YFSETQ, per germline.

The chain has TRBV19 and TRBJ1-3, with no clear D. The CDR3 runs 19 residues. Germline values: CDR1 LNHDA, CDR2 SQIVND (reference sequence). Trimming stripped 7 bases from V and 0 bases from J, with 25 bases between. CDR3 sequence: CASTKSGDWFLRSGNTIYF. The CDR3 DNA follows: TGTGCCAGTACCAAATCGGGTGACTGGTTTCTACGCTCTGGAAACACCATATATTTT.

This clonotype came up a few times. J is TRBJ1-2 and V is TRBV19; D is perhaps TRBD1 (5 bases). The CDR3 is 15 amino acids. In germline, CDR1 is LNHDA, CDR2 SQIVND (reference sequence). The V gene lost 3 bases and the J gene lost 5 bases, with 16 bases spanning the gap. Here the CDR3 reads CASSIYGAVYYGYTF. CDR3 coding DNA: TGTGCCAGTAGTATCTACGGGGCCGTTTATTATGGCTACACCTTC.

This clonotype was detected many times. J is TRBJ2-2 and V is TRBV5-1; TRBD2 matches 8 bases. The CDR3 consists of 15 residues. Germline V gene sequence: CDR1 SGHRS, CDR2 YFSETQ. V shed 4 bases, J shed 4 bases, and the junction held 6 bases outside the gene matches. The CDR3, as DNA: TGCGCCAGCAGCCCACTAGCGGAGACCACCGGGGAGCTGTTTTTT. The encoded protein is CASSPLAETTGELFF.

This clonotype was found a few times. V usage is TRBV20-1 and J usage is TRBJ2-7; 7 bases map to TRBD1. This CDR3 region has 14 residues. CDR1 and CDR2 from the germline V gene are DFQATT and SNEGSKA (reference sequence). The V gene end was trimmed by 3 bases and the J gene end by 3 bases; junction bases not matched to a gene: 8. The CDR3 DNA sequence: TGCAGTGCTAGGGACATTGGGACAGTCTACGAGCAGTACTTC. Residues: CSARDIGTVYEQYF.

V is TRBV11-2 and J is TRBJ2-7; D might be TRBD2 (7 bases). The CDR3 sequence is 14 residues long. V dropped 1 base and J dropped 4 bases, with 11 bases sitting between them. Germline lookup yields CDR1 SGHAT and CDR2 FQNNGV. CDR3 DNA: TGTGCCAGCAGCTTAGTAGGGGGGGGGTACGAGCAGTACTTC. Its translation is CASSLVGGGYEQYF.

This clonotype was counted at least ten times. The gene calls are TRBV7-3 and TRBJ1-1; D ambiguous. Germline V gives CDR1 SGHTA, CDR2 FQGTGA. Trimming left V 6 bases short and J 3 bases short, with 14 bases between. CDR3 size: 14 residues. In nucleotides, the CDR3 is TGTGCCAGCAGTCGCCAAGCGGGTGACACTGAAGCTTTCTTT. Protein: CASSRQAGDTEAFF.

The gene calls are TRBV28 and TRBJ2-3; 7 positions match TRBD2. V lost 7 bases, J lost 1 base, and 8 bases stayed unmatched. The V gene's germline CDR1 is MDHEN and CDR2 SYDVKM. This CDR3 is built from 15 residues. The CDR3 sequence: CASKLPRGGTDTQYF. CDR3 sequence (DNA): TGTGCCAGCAAACTCCCCCGGGGGGGCACAGATACGCAGTATTTT.

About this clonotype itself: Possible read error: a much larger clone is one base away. The CDR3 DNA sequence: TGCGGTGCACCGCGGGAGTTGGGGACAGATACGCAGTATTTT. Its translation is CGAPRELGTDTQYF. This chain joins TRBV20-1 and TRBJ2-3; TRBD2 matches 7 bases. In germline, CDR1 is DFQATT, CDR2 SNEGSKA (reference sequence). The CDR3 consists of 14 residues.

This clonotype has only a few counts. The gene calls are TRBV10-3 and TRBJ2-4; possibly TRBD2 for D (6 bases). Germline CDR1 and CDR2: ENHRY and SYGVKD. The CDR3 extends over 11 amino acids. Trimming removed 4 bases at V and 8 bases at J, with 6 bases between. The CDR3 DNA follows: TGTGCCATCAGTGGGGGGGACATTCAGTACTTC. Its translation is CAISGGDIQYF.

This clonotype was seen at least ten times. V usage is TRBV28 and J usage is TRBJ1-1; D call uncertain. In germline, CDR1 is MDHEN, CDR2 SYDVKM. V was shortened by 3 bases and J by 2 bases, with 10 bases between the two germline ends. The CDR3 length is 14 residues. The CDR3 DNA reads TGTGCCAGCAGTTTGGTGCAGTTAAACACTGAAGCTTTCTTT. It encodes CASSLVQLNTEAFF. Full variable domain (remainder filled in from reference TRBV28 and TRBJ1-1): DVKVTQSSRYLVKRTGEKVFLECVQDMDHENMFWYRQDPGLGLRLIYFSYDVKMKEKGDIPEGYSVSREKKERFSLILESASTNQTSMYLCASSLVQLNTEAFFGQGTRLTVV.

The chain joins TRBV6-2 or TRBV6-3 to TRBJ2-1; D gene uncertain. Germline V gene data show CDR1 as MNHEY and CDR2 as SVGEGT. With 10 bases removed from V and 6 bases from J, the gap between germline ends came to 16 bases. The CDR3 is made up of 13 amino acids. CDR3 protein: CATIRVPSNEQFF. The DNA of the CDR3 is TGTGCCACTATCCGGGTCCCCAGCAATGAGCAGTTCTTC.

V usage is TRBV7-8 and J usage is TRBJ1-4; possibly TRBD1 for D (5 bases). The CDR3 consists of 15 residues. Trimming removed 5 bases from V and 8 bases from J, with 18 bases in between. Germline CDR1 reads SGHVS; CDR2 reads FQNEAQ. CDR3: CASSPPGGFKEKLFF. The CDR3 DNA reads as TGTGCCAGCAGCCCGCCCGGGGGGTTCAAAGAAAAACTGTTTTTT.

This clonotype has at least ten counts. CDR3 protein: CASSRFGRGRAGNEQFF. CDR3 nucleotides: TGTGCCAGCAGCCGATTCGGACGCGGGAGGGCCGGGAATGAGCAGTTCTTC. V usage is TRBV3-1 and J usage is TRBJ2-1; 9 bases line up with TRBD2. Germline V gene data show CDR1 as LGHDT and CDR2 as YNNKEL (reference sequence). The CDR3 extends over 17 amino acids. V dropped 4 bases and J dropped 7; count of bases not matched to a gene: 14.

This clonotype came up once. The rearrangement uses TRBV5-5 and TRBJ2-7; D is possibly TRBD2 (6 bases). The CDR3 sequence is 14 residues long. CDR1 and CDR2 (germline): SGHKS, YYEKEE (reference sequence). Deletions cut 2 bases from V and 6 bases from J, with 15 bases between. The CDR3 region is CASSFRGDGGEQYF. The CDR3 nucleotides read TGTGCCAGCAGCTTTCGCGGGGATGGGGGCGAGCAGTACTTC.

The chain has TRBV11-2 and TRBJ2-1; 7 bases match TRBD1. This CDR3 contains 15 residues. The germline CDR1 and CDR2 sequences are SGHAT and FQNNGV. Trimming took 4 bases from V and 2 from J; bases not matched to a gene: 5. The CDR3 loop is CASSSVTGTYNEQFF. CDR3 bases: TGTGCCAGCAGCTCAGTGACAGGGACCTACAATGAGCAGTTCTTC.

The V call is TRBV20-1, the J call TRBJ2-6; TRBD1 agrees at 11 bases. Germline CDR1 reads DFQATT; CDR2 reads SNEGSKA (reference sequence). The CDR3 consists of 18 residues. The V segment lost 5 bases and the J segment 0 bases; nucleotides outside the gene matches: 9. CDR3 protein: CSAPPGQGVSSGANVLTF. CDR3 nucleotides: TGCAGTGCTCCGCCGGGACAGGGGGTTTCCTCTGGGGCCAACGTCCTGACTTTC.